The 14 T cell receptor beta chains reported below all come from one sample, sequenced in a study of neurological immune-mediated disorders. TCRdb fed the 5' RACE reads into MiXCR, producing one record per CDR3 protein. The sample lists some 86,000 distinct CDR3 sequences, approximately 2.8% occurring once. Material: PBMCs. The receptor set was obtained from a woman in her 30s with multiple sclerosis.

Only a few counts were recorded for this clonotype. The chain has TRBV7-9 and TRBJ2-1, with 10 nucleotides matching TRBD1. The germline V gene has CDR1 SEHNR and CDR2 FQNEAQ (reference sequence). The CDR3 has 16 amino acids. Trimming removed 6 bases from V and 10 bases from J; junction bases left unmatched: 15. Written as DNA, the CDR3 is TGTGCCAGCAGGCGAAACTCGGGACAGGGGTTGGCCGAGCAGTTCTTC. Translating gives CASRRNSGQGLAEQFF.

At least ten counts were recorded for this clonotype. The genes are TRBV7-3 and TRBJ2-3; 11 bases fit TRBD2. Germline-derived CDR1 and CDR2 are SGHTA and FQGTGA. The trim removed 6 bases at V and 0 bases at J, leaving 14 bases unmatched. The CDR3 has 19 residues. The CDR3 here is CASRPPLTSGTESTDTQYF. CDR3 DNA: TGTGCCAGCAGGCCACCCTTGACTAGCGGGACAGAAAGCACAGATACGCAGTATTTT.

This clonotype was observed many times. V usage is TRBV7-9 and J usage is TRBJ2-7, with D perhaps TRBD2 (6 bases). V was trimmed by 0 bases and J by 5 bases, leaving 14 bases between them. The germline V gene encodes CDR1 SEHNR and CDR2 FQNEAQ (reference sequence). The CDR3 contains 15 residues. CDR3 residues: CASSLAEGLGHEQYF. The CDR3 DNA follows: TGTGCCAGCAGCTTAGCGGAGGGGTTAGGCCACGAGCAGTACTTC.

This clonotype was seen ten or more times. The chain couples TRBV20-1 to TRBJ2-2; 7 nucleotides line up with TRBD2. Germline CDR1 and CDR2: DFQATT and SNEGSKA (reference sequence). With 7 bases clipped from V and 5 bases from J, the junction kept 7 bases outside the gene matches. The length of the CDR3 is 13 residues. CDR3 nucleotide sequence: TGCAGTGTTCCTCGCGGGGGAACCGGGGAGCTGTTTTTT. It encodes CSVPRGGTGELFF.

This clonotype occurred many times. V gene TRBV5-1 combines with J gene TRBJ1-1, with D uncertain. The CDR3 covers 14 residues. V lost 0 bases, J lost 1 base, and 7 bases lay in between. The germline V gene encodes CDR1 SGHRS and CDR2 YFSETQ. CDR3 region: CASSLDGKNTEAFF. CDR3 sequence (DNA): TGCGCCAGCAGCTTGGACGGTAAGAACACTGAAGCTTTCTTT.

This clonotype came up many times. This sequence joins TRBV9 and TRBJ1-4; D ambiguous. V shed 2 bases and J shed 0 bases, with 8 bases lying between them. The CDR3 length is 15 residues. Germline V gene data show CDR1 as SGDLS and CDR2 as YYNGEE. Here the CDR3 reads CASSVGGATNEKLFF. The CDR3 nucleotides are TGTGCCAGCAGCGTTGGCGGGGCAACTAATGAAAAACTGTTTTTT.

About this clonotype itself: Given a much more abundant clone one base away, this may be a read error. The chain combines TRBV20-1 with TRBJ2-7, with D tentatively TRBD1 or TRBD2 (5 bases each). This CDR3 is built from 14 residues. Germline-derived CDR1 and CDR2 are DFQATT and SNEGSKA (reference sequence). V lost 4 bases to trimming and J lost 2 bases, with 15 bases between them. CDR3 residues: CSANHGQGPYEQYF. DNA for the CDR3: TGCAGTGCTAACCACGGGCAGGGACCCTACGAGCAGTACTTC.

This clonotype has a count of ten or more. This chain connects TRBV29-1 to TRBJ1-2; D uncertain. This CDR3 spans 12 amino acids. V lost 1 base to trimming and J lost 4 bases, with 7 bases between them. The germline V gene has CDR1 SQVTM and CDR2 ANQGSEA. The CDR3 bases are TGCAGCGTTGAAGCGGTTTCCTATGGCTACACCTTC. It yields the protein CSVEAVSYGYTF.

This clonotype has ten or more counts. The J gene is TRBJ2-1, the V gene TRBV5-1; TRBD2 matches 10 bases. Per the germline V gene, CDR1 is SGHRS and CDR2 is YFSETQ. After removal of 4 bases from V and 0 bases from J, the junction contained 13 bases not matched to a gene. The CDR3 spans 19 residues. For the CDR3, the DNA is TGCGCCAGCAGCGGACGCTCTAGCGGGAGCCGAAGCTCCTACAATGAGCAGTTCTTC. Translation: CASSGRSSGSRSSYNEQFF.

In its sample, this clonotype was seen many times. This chain links TRBV5-5 with TRBJ2-7, with D possibly being TRBD2 (5 bases). CDR3 length equals 15 residues. Germline loops: CDR1 SGHKS, CDR2 YYEKEE (reference sequence). Trimming shortened V by 2 bases and J by 0 bases, and 12 bases separated the two germline ends. Here the CDR3 reads CASSFEGAGSYEQYF. CDR3 nucleotide sequence: TGTGCCAGCAGCTTCGAGGGCGCAGGCTCCTACGAGCAGTACTTC.

This clonotype was detected ten times or more. The genes are TRBV5-1 and TRBJ1-2; D ambiguous. CDR1 is SGHRS, CDR2 YFSETQ, per germline. CDR3 length: 15 residues. Trimming removed 1 base at V and 6 bases at J, with 16 bases between. As DNA, the CDR3 is TGCGCCAGCAGCTTGCTGGCCGGGAGCGAGGATGGCTACACCTTC. As protein: CASSLLAGSEDGYTF.

At least ten counts were recorded for this clonotype. The J gene is TRBJ1-1, the V gene TRBV10-3; tentatively, D is TRBD1 (5 bases). Germline values: CDR1 ENHRY, CDR2 SYGVKD. CDR3 size: 15 residues. Trimming removed 4 bases from V and 6 bases from J, with 18 bases in between. The CDR3 DNA sequence: TGTGCCATCAGTGGCTACTCTTCGGGACGTCCTGAAGCTTTCTTT. This codes for CAISGYSSGRPEAFF.

This clonotype has a count of ten or more. The V and J genes are TRBV5-1 and TRBJ1-4; 8 bases match TRBD1. J lost 5 bases, V lost 5 bases, and 5 bases had no gene match. CDR1 SGHRS and CDR2 YFSETQ come from the germline V gene. This CDR3 region has 14 residues. CDR3 in amino acids: CASSPRQGNEKLFF. The CDR3 DNA reads TGCGCCAGCAGTCCTCGACAGGGGAATGAAAAACTGTTTTTT.

This clonotype was counted ten times or more. The chain joins TRBV15 to TRBJ2-5; 8 positions match TRBD1. The CDR3 consists of 15 residues. Germline CDR1 reads LNHNV; CDR2 reads YYDKDF (reference sequence). The trim removed 0 bases at V and 5 bases at J, leaving 5 bases unmatched. CDR3 loop: CATSRDRTGMETQYF. The CDR3 DNA sequence: TGTGCCACCAGCAGAGATAGGACAGGGATGGAGACCCAGTACTTC.